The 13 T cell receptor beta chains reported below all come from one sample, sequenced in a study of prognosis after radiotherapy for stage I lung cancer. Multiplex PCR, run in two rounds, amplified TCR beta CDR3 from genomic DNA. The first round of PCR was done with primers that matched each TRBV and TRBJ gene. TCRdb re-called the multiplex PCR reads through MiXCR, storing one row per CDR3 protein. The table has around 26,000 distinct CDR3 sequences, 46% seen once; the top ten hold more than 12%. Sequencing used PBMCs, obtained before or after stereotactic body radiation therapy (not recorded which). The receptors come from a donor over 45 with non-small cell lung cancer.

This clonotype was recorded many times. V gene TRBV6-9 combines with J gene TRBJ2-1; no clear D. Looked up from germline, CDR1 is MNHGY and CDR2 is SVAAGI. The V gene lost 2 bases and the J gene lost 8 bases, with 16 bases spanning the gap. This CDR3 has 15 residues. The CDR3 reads CASSYMRSAEDEQFF. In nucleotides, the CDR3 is TGTGCCAGCAGTTATATGAGGTCGGCTGAGGATGAGCAGTTCTTC.

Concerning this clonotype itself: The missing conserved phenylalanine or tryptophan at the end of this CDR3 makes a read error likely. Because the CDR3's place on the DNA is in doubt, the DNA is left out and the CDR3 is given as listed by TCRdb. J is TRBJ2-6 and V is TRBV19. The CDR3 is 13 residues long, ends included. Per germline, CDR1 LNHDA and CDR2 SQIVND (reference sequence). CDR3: CASSPTGANVMTL.

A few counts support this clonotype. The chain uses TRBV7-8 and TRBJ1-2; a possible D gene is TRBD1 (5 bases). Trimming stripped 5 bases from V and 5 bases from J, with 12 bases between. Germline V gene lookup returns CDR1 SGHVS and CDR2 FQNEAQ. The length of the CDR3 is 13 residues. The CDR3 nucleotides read TGTGCCAGCAGCACCGGGGGGATTTATGGCTACACCTTC. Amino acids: CASSTGGIYGYTF. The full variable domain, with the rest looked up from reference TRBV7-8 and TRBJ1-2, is GAGVSQSPRYKVAKRGQDVALRCDPISGHVSLFWYQQALGQGPEFLTYFQNEAQLDKSGLPSDRFFAERPEGSVSTLKIQRTQQEDSAVYLCASSTGGIYGYTFGSGTRLTVV.

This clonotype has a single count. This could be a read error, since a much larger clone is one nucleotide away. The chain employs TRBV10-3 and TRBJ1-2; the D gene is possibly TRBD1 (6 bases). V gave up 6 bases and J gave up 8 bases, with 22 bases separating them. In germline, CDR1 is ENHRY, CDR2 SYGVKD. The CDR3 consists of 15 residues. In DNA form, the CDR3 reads TGTGCCATCAGGGGATATGAACAGGGAATTGGCGGCTACACCTTC. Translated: CAIRGYEQGIGGYTF.

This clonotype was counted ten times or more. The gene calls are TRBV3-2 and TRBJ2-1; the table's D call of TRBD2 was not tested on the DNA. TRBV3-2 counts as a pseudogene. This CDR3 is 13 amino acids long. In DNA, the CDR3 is TGTGCCAGCAGCCATCCGACTAGGAATGAGCAGTTCTTC. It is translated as CASSHPTRNEQFF.

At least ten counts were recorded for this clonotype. CDR3 DNA: TGCGCCAGCAGCTTGGGGATAGCGGGGGGAACGAGTGGCAATGAGCAGTTCTTC. The encoded protein is CASSLGIAGGTSGNEQFF. J is TRBJ2-1 and V is TRBV5-1, with TRBD2 identical over 10 bases. V gave up 0 bases and J gave up 6 bases; unmatched junction bases: 12. This CDR3 is 18 amino acids long. Germline CDR1 reads SGHRS; CDR2 reads YFSETQ.

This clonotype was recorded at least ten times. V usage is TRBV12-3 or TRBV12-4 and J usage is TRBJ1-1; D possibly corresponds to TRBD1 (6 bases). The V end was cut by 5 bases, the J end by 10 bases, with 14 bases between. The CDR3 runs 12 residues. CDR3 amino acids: CASSPRGQGAFF. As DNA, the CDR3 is TGTGCCAGCAGTCCGAGGGGACAAGGAGCTTTCTTT.

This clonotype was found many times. DNA of the CDR3: TGTGCCAGCTCAGAAAGGGGGGAGCAGTTCTTC. Encoded protein: CASSERGEQFF. The gene calls are TRBV18 and TRBJ2-1; a weak D match, TRBD1 (6 bases). V was cut by 5 bases and J by 10 bases, with 9 bases left in between. CDR3 length equals 11 residues. CDR1 KGHSH and CDR2 LQKENI come from the germline V gene.

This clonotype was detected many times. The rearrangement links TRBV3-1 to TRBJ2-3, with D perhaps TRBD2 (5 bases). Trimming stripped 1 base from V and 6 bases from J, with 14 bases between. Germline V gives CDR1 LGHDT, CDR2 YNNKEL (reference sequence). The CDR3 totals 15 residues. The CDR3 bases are TGTGCCAGCAGCCAAGTTTCTAGCCCCCGGGATACGCAGTATTTT. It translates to CASSQVSSPRDTQYF.

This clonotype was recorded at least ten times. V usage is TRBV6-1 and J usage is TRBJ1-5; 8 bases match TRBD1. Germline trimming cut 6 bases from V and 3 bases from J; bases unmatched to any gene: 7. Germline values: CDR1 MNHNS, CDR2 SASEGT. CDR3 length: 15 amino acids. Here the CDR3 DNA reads TGTGCCAGCAGCTCCGGGACAGGATTCAATCAGCCCCAGCATTTT. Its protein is CASSSGTGFNQPQHF.

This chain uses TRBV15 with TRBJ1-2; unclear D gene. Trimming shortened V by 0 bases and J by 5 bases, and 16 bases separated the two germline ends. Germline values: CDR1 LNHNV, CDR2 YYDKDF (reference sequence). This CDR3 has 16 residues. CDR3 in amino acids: CATSRDTVAASYGYTF. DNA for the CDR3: TGTGCCACCAGCAGAGATACGGTTGCGGCCAGTTATGGCTACACCTTC.

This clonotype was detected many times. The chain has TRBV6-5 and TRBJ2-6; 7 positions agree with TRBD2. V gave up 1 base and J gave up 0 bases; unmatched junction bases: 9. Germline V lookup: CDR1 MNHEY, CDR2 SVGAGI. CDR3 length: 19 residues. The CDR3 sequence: CASSYFLAATSSGANVLTF. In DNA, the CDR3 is TGTGCCAGCAGTTACTTCCTAGCGGCCACGAGCTCTGGGGCCAACGTCCTGACTTTC.

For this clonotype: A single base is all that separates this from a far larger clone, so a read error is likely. The CDR3 sequence is CSSSRQASTGELFF. The CDR3 DNA sequence: TGTTCCAGCAGTCGACAGGCCAGCACCGGGGAGCTGTTTTTT. The chain is built from TRBV7-9 and TRBJ2-2; possibly TRBD1 for D (6 bases). CDR1 SEHNR and CDR2 FQNEAQ come from the germline V gene (reference sequence). The CDR3 contains 14 residues. Full variable domain (rest looked up from reference TRBV7-9 and TRBJ2-2): DTGVSQNPRHKITKRGQNVTFRCDPISEHNRLYWYRQTLGQGPEFLTYFQNEAQLEKSRLLSDRFSAERPKGSFSTLEIQRTEQGDSAMYLCSSSRQASTGELFFGEGSRLTVL.